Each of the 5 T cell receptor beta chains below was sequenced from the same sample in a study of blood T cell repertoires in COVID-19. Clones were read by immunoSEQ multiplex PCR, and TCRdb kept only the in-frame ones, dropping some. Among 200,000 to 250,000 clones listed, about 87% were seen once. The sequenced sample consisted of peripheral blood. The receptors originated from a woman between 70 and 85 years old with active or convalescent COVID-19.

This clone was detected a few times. CDR3 sequence reads: CASKRTRNTGELFF. The CDR3 DNA sequence: TGTGCCAGTAAGCGAACTAGGAACACCGGGGAGCTGTTTTTT. The gene calls are TRBV19 and TRBJ2-2; tentatively, D is TRBD2 (5 bases). The CDR3 is made up of 14 amino acids. V lost 7 bases to trimming and J lost 1 base, with 10 bases between them. Germline CDR1 and CDR2: LNHDA and SQIVND (reference sequence).

CDR3 loop: CASSLVGPGQGNSPLHF. DNA of the CDR3: TGCGCCAGCAGCTTGGTTGGTCCGGGACAGGGGAACTCACCCCTCCACTTT. The chain recombines TRBV5-1 with TRBJ1-6; 10 positions agree with TRBD1. Germline values: CDR1 SGHRS, CDR2 YFSETQ. There are 17 residues in the CDR3. With 0 bases clipped from V and 10 bases from J, the junction kept 10 bases outside the gene matches.

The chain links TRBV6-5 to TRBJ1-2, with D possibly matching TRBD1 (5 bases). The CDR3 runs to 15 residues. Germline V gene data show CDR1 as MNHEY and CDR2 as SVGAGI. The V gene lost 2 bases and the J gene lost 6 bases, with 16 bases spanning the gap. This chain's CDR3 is CASSYRGLRYDGYTF. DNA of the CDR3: TGTGCCAGCAGTTACCGGGGACTGAGATACGATGGCTACACCTTC.

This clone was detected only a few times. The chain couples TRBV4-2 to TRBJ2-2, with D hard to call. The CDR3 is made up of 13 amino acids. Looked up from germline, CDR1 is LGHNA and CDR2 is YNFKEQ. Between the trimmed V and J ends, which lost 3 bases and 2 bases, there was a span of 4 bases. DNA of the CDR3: TGTGCCAGCAGCCATTCTAACACCGGGGAGCTGTTTTTT. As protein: CASSHSNTGELFF.

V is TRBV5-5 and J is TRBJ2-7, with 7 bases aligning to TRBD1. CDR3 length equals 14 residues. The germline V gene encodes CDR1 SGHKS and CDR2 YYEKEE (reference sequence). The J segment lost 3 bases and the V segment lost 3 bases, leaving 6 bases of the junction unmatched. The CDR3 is CASSSDRFNYEQYF. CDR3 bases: TGTGCCAGCAGCTCGGACAGGTTCAACTACGAGCAGTACTTC.